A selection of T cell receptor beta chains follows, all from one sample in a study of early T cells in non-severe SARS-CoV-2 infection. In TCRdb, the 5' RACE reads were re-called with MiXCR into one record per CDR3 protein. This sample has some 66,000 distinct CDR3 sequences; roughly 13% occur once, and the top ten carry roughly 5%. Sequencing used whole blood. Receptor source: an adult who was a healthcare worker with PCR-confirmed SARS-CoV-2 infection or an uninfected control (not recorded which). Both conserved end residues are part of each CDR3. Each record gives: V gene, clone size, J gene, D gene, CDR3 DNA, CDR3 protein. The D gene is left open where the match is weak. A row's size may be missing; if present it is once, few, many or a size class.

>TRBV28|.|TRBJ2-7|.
TGTGCCAGCAGTTCGACAGCCACCGCCTACGAGCAGTACTTC
CASSSTATAYEQYF
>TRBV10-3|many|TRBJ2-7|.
TGTGCCATCAATACGCCCAGCTCCTACGAGCAGTACTTC
CAINTPSSYEQYF
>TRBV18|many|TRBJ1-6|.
TGTGCCAGCTCACAGTACGGGAGCTCCTATAATTCACCCCTCCACTTT
CASSQYGSSYNSPLHF
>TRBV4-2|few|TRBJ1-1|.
TGTGCCAGCAGCCCAGAAAACACTGAAGCTTTCTTT
CASSPENTEAFF
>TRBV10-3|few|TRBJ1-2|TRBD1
TGTGCCATCAGTGGAGGGGGCGCCGCCACCGGCTACACCTTC
CAISGGGAATGYTF
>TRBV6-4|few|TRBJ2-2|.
.
CASSQIAGVLPGSCFF
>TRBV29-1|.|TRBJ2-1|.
TGCAGCGTTGGAGGGAATGAGCAGTTCTTC
CSVGGNEQFF
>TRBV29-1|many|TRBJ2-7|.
TGCAGCGCGCAGGGGACTTACGAGCAGTACTTC
CSAQGTYEQYF
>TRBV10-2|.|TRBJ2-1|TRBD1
TGCGCCAGCAGTGAGTCGACAGGGCAGGGGGCTTTAAATGAGCAGTTCTTC
CASSESTGQGALNEQFF
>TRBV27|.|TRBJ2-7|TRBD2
TGTGCCAGCACTAGACTAGCGGGAGGTCACTACGAGCAGTACTTC
CASTRLAGGHYEQYF
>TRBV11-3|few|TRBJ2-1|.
TGTGCCAGCTCTAGGGTCGCCCGGGGTGAGCAGTTCTTC
CASSRVARGEQFF
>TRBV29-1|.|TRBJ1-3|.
TGCAGCGCACGCCGAGGGACTGGAAACACCATATATTTT
CSARRGTGNTIYF
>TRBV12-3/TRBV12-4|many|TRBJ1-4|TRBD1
TGTGCCAGCAGTCGCACAGGGGGAAAACTGTTTTTT
CASSRTGGKLFF
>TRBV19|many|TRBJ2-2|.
TGTGCCAGTAGTATAATGAGTGGATACACCGGGGAGCTGTTTTTT
CASSIMSGYTGELFF
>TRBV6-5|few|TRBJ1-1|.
TGTGCCACCCAACGGGGGGATGTCACGGAAGCTTTCTTT
CATQRGDVTEAFF
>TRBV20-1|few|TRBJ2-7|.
TGCAGTGCTAGAGACAGGGTCTACGAGCAGTACTTC
CSARDRVYEQYF
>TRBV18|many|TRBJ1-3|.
TGTGCCAGCTCACCTCGCTGGCGAGATGGAAACACCATATATTTT
CASSPRWRDGNTIYF
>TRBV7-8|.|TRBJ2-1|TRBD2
TGTGCCAGCAGCATTCGAGCGGGGGGGCCATCGAATGAGCAGTTCTTC
CASSIRAGGPSNEQFF
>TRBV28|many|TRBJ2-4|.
TGTGCCAGCAGTTTGGCAGACATTCAGTACTTC
CASSLADIQYF
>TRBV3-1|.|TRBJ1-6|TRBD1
TGTGCCAGCAGTCGACAGGGAAGGAATTCACCCCTCCACTTT
CASSRQGRNSPLHF